Below, 9 T cell receptor beta chains from the same sample are listed, as sequenced in a study of blood T cell repertoires in COVID-19. TCRdb's copy holds only in-frame clones and misses some; the assay was immunoSEQ multiplex PCR. The sample contains approximately 72,000 clones, approximately 89% of which appear only once. The sequencing input was peripheral blood. These receptors originate from a man aged 55 to 70 with acute or convalescent COVID-19.

In this sample, this clone turned up a few times. The chain uses TRBV29-1 and TRBJ1-6; D remains unclear. The CDR3 is made up of 13 amino acids. Per germline, CDR1 SQVTM and CDR2 ANQGSEA. V lost 2 bases, J lost 9 bases, and 11 bases lay in between. DNA for the CDR3: TGCAGCGTTGAAAGCGCGGTGGGTTCACCCCTCCACTTT. Translated, it gives CSVESAVGSPLHF.

The chain recombines TRBV3-1 (or the pseudogene TRBV3-2) with TRBJ2-7, with a weak D call TRBD1 (5 bases). The CDR3 length is 14 residues. V was cut by 3 bases and J by 5 bases, with 14 bases left in between. Germline CDR1 reads LGHDT; CDR2 reads YNNKEL (reference sequence). The CDR3 protein is CASSQSGQRNEQYF. The CDR3 region has the DNA TGTGCCAGCAGCCAGTCAGGACAAAGAAACGAGCAGTACTTC.

The chain has TRBV9 and TRBJ1-5; no clear D. Between the trimmed V and J ends, which lost 0 bases and 7 bases, there was a span of 11 bases. The germline CDR1 and CDR2 sequences are SGDLS and YYNGEE. This CDR3 has 14 residues. DNA for the CDR3: TGTGCCAGCAGCGTAGCCGCCCTCGGGCAGCCCCAGCATTTT. Translated: CASSVAALGQPQHF.

The rearrangement uses TRBV30 and TRBJ1-6; D perhaps matches TRBD1 (5 bases). V was clipped by 3 bases and J by 6 bases, with 12 bases between them. Germline V gene sequence: CDR1 GTSNPN, CDR2 SVGIG (reference sequence). The CDR3 is 14 amino acids. CDR3 sequence: CAWSSAGSNSPLHF. CDR3 in DNA: TGTGCCTGGAGCAGTGCAGGGTCTAATTCACCCCTCCACTTT.

This clone appeared a single time. This chain uses TRBV21-1 with TRBJ1-6; the table names TRBD1, a call not compared with the DNA. TRBV21-1 is shown as a pseudogene. The CDR3 runs to 20 residues. The CDR3 sequence is CASSKDKATGWWSYNSPLHF. The CDR3 DNA is TGTGCCAGCAGCAAAGACAAGGCGACAGGGTGGTGGTCCTATAATTCACCCCTCCACTTT.

The chain combines TRBV5-1 with TRBJ1-5, with D maybe TRBD1 (6 bases). V was clipped by 0 bases and J by 8 bases, with 15 bases between them. The CDR3 is 15 residues long. Germline loops: CDR1 SGHRS, CDR2 YFSETQ. CDR3 sequence: CASSLGGGGIEPQHF. In nucleotides, the CDR3 is TGCGCCAGCAGCTTGGGGGGAGGGGGAATCGAGCCCCAGCATTTT.

The genes are TRBV6-5 and TRBJ1-1, with D unresolved. V lost 6 bases to trimming and J lost 4 bases, with 12 bases between them. The CDR3 is made up of 13 amino acids. CDR1 is MNHEY and CDR2 is SVGAGI in the germline V gene. The CDR3 loop is CASSAKMSTEAFF. Here the CDR3 DNA reads TGTGCCAGCAGCGCCAAGATGAGCACTGAAGCTTTCTTT.

This clone came up a few times. The rearrangement joins TRBV20-1 to TRBJ2-5; no firm D call. Trimming stripped 3 bases from V and 2 bases from J, with 7 bases between. Germline lookup yields CDR1 DFQATT and CDR2 SNEGSKA (reference sequence). The CDR3 length is 12 residues. DNA for the CDR3: TGCAGTGCTAGTACACGACAAGAGACCCAGTACTTC. Translating gives CSASTRQETQYF.

V usage is TRBV4-1 and J usage is TRBJ2-1, with D unresolved. The CDR3 contains 14 residues. V lost 1 base and J 6 bases, leaving 10 bases between the germline ends. Germline V gives CDR1 MGHRA, CDR2 YSYEKL. CDR3 in amino acids: CASSQGTWSNEQFF. CDR3 nucleotides: TGCGCCAGCAGCCAAGGAACTTGGTCCAATGAGCAGTTCTTC.